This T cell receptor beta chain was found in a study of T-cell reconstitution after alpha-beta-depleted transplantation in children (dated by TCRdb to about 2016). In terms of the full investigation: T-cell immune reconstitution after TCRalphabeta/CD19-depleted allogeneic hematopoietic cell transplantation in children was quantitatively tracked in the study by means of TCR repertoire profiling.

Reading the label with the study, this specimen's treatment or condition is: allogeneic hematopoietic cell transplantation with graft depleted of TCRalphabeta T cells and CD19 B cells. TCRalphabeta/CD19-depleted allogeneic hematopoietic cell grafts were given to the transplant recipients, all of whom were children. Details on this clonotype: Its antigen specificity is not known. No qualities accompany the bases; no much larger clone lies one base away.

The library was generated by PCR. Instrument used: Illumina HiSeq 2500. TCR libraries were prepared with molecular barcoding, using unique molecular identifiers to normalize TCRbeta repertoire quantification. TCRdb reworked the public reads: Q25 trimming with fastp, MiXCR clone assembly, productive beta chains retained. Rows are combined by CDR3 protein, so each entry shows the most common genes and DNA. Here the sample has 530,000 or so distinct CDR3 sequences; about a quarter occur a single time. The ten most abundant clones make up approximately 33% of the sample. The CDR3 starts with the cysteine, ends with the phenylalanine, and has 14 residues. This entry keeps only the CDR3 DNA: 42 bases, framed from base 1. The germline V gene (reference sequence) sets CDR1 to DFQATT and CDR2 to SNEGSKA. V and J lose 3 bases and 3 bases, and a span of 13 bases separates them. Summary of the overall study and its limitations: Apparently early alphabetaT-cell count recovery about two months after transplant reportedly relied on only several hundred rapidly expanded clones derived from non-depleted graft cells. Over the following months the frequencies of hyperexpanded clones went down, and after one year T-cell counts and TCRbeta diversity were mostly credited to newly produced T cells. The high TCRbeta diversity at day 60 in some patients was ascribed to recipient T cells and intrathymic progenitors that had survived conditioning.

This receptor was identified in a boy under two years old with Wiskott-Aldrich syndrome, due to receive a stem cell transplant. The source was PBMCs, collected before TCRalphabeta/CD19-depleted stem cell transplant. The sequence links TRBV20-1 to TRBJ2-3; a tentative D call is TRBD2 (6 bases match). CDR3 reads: CSARTGVGTDTQYF. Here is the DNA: TGCAGTGCTAGGACGGGAGTAGGGACAGATACGCAGTATTTT.